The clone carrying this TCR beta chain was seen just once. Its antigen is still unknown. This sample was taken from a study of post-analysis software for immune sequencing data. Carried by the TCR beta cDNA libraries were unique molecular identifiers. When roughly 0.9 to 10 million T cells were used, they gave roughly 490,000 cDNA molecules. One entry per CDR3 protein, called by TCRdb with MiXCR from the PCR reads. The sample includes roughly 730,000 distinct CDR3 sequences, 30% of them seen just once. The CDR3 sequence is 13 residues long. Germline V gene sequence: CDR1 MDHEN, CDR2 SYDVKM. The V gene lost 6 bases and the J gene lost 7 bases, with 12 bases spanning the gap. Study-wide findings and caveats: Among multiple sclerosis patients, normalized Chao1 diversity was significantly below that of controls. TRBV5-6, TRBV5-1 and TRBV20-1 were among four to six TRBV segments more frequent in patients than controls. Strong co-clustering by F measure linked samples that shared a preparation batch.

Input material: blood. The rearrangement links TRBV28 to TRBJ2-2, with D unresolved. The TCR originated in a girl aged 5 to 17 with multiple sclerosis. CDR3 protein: CASSLGRRGELFF. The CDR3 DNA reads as TGTGCCAGCAGCCTGGGTAGGCGCGGGGAGCTGTTTTTT.